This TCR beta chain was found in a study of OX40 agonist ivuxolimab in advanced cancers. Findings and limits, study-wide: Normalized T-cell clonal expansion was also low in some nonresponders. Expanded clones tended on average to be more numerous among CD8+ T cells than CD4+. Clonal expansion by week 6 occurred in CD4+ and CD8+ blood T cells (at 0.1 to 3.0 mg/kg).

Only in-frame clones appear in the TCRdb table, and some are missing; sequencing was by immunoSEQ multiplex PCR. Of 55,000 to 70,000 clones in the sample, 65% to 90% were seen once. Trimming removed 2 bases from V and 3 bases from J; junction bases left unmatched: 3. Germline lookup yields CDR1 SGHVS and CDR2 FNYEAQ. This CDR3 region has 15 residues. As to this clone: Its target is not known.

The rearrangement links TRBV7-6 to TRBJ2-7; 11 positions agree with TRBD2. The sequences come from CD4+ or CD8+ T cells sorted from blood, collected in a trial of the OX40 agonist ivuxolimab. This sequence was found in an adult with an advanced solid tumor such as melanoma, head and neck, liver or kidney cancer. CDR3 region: CASSLSLAGGYEQYF. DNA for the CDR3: TGTGCCAGCAGCTTAAGTCTAGCGGGGGGCTACGAGCAGTACTTC.